The 29 T cell receptor beta chains given below trace back to one sample, sequenced in a study of T-cell memory formation after mild COVID-19. MiXCR, run by TCRdb on the 5' RACE reads, gives a single entry per CDR3 protein. The table records around 100,000 distinct CDR3 sequences, approximately 21% of them present only once. The material sequenced was PBMCs or a T cell subset sorted from them (not recorded which). The receptor set was obtained from a young man who had mild COVID-19 (a few samples of this study predate the infection). Cell type and time point are not known.

This clonotype came up a few times. The gene calls are TRBV7-6 and TRBJ2-5; D gene uncertain. Germline CDR1 SGHVS, CDR2 FNYEAQ. V lost 2 bases, J lost 2 bases, and 12 bases lay in between. The CDR3 runs 15 residues. The CDR3 spells CASSLFPGGQETQYF. The DNA of the CDR3 is TGTGCCAGCAGCTTATTTCCGGGCGGACAAGAGACCCAGTACTTC.

This clonotype was counted between two and nine times. This chain connects TRBV6-6 to TRBJ1-2; no clear D. Trimming stripped 4 bases from V and 3 bases from J, with 6 bases between. CDR1 MNHNY and CDR2 SVGAGI come from the germline V gene (reference sequence). This CDR3 region has 12 residues. CDR3 DNA: TGTGCCAGCAGTTGGGGAGACTATGGCTACACCTTC. This translates into CASSWGDYGYTF.

This clonotype was detected a few times. A much bigger clone sits one base away, suggesting this may be a read error. V usage is TRBV9 and J usage is TRBJ1-1, with unresolved D. Germline V lookup: CDR1 SGDLS, CDR2 YYNGEE. The CDR3 loop spans 15 amino acids. V was cut by 1 base and J by 4 bases, with 14 bases left in between. CDR3 region: CASSVWSASGTEAFF. In DNA, the CDR3 is TGTGCCAGCAGCGTATGGTCCGCTTCGGGCACTGAAGCTTTCTTT.

The V gene is TRBV2, the J gene TRBJ2-7; D is perhaps TRBD2 (5 bases). This CDR3 spans 15 amino acids. V lost 2 bases, J lost 3 bases, and 14 bases lay in between. CDR1 is SNHLY, CDR2 FYNNEI, per germline. In nucleotides, the CDR3 is TGTGCCAGCAGTGAACTTTGGGGAGCTAACTACGAGCAGTACTTC. Translation gives CASSELWGANYEQYF.

This clonotype was seen a handful of times. The gene calls are TRBV7-6 and TRBJ1-6, with D uncertain. The CDR3 contains 14 residues. Germline CDR1 SGHVS, CDR2 FNYEAQ. The germline V and J ends were trimmed by 5 bases and 8 bases, with 13 bases remaining between them. The CDR3 reads CASSPRGWDSPLHF. Here the CDR3 DNA reads TGTGCCAGCAGCCCGCGTGGGTGGGATTCACCCCTCCACTTT. Full variable domain (outside the CDR3, taken from reference TRBV7-6 and TRBJ1-6): GAGVSQSPRYKVTKRGQDVALRCDPISGHVSLYWYRQALGQGPEFLTYFNYEAQQDKSGLPNDRFSAERPEGSISTLTIQRTEQRDSAMYRCASSPRGWDSPLHFGNGTRLTVT.

This clonotype has just a few counts. CDR3 coding DNA: TGTGCCAGCAGTTATAGCCTGCCGTTAGGCCCCTCTGGCTACACCTTC. Protein product: CASSYSLPLGPSGYTF. The V call is TRBV6-5, the J call TRBJ1-2; D not resolved. V lost 3 bases and J lost 7, with 21 bases in between. CDR1 is MNHEY, CDR2 SVGAGI, per germline. The CDR3 is made up of 16 amino acids.

This clonotype appeared a few times. The chain joins TRBV2 to TRBJ2-1; 9 bases fit TRBD1. Germline V gives CDR1 SNHLY, CDR2 FYNNEI. The J segment lost 3 bases and the V segment lost 4 bases, leaving 13 bases of the junction unmatched. This CDR3 is 18 amino acids long. This CDR3 is CASSVPLTGGAGYNEQFF. CDR3 DNA sequence: TGTGCCAGCAGTGTCCCGTTGACAGGGGGGGCGGGCTACAATGAGCAGTTCTTC.

In DNA, the CDR3 is TGCGCCAGCAGCCAAGATGGGGCAGACTCTGGAAACACCATATATTTT. Amino acid sequence: CASSQDGADSGNTIYF. The rearrangement joins TRBV4-1 to TRBJ1-3, with D possibly matching TRBD1 (5 bases). Germline V gene data show CDR1 as MGHRA and CDR2 as YSYEKL. There are 16 residues in the CDR3. Deletions cut 0 bases from V and 0 bases from J, with 9 bases between.

The chain uses TRBV7-9 and TRBJ2-2, with D tentatively TRBD1 (6 bases). V gave up 5 bases and J gave up 1 base, with 14 bases separating them. The CDR3 runs to 16 residues. Germline loops: CDR1 SEHNR, CDR2 FQNEAQ (reference sequence). This chain's CDR3 is CASSATGTRNTGELFF. The DNA for the CDR3 is TGTGCCAGCAGCGCAACCGGGACAAGGAACACCGGGGAGCTGTTTTTT.

This clonotype has ten or more counts. Written as DNA, the CDR3 is TGTGCCAGCAGTCCCTTCGGGCGGGGGGCCCAAAACAATGAGCAGTTCTTC. Amino acids: CASSPFGRGAQNNEQFF. The chain employs TRBV6-6 and TRBJ2-1; 8 bases align to TRBD2. Germline V gene sequence: CDR1 MNHNY, CDR2 SVGAGI (reference sequence). V lost 5 bases and J lost 5; bases outside the gene matches: 14. This CDR3 is 17 amino acids long.

This clonotype was seen only a few times. DNA for the CDR3: TGTGCCACCAGTGCGGCGGAGCGGGGGCCCGCAGATACGCAGTATTTT. Protein sequence: CATSAAERGPADTQYF. The rearrangement uses TRBV24-1 and TRBJ2-3; 8 bases align to TRBD2. CDR1 is KGHDR, CDR2 SFDVKD, per germline. After removal of 5 bases from V and 4 bases from J, the junction contained 10 bases not matched to a gene. The CDR3 length is 16 residues.

The chain carries TRBV7-2 and TRBJ1-1; unclear D gene. Germline CDR1 SGHTA, CDR2 FQGNSA. Trimming left V 6 bases short and J 0 bases short, with 11 bases between. The CDR3 consists of 14 residues. CDR3 DNA sequence: TGTGCCAGCAGACGAACAGCAATGAACACTGAAGCTTTCTTT. It specifies CASRRTAMNTEAFF.

The rearrangement uses TRBV18 and TRBJ2-1, with D perhaps TRBD1 or TRBD2 (5 bases each). Germline V lookup: CDR1 KGHSH, CDR2 LQKENI. The CDR3 extends over 16 amino acids. The V end lost 5 bases, the J end lost 5 bases, and 19 bases lay between the germline ends. In DNA, the CDR3 is TGTGCCAGCTCATCTAGTCCGGGGACCCCCAACAATGAGCAGTTCTTC. This translates into CASSSSPGTPNNEQFF.

The sample holds many counts of this clonotype. The chain carries TRBV7-6 and TRBJ1-6, with no clear D. CDR1 is SGHVS, CDR2 FNYEAQ, per germline. The CDR3 has 13 amino acids. The V and J ends lost 6 bases and 10 bases respectively, with 13 bases between them. The CDR3 DNA is TGTGCCAGCAGTCCCTCTTTGGGATCACCCCTCCACTTT. Protein product: CASSPSLGSPLHF.

The gene calls are TRBV14 and TRBJ2-5; 10 nucleotides agree with TRBD2. The CDR3 runs 14 residues. Looked up from germline, CDR1 is SGHDN and CDR2 is FVKESK. Trimming removed 4 bases from V and 4 bases from J; junction bases left unmatched: 3. The CDR3 DNA follows: TGTGCCAGCAGCCCTACTAGCGGGGTAGAGACCCAGTACTTC. Residues: CASSPTSGVETQYF.

In this sample, this clonotype turned up a few times. The chain has TRBV9 and TRBJ2-1; D not resolved. This CDR3 comprises 15 residues. CDR1 and CDR2 (germline): SGDLS, YYNGEE. Trimming left V 3 bases short and J 0 bases short, with 10 bases between. The DNA for the CDR3 is TGTGCCAGCAGCGACGACGCAGTCTCCTACAATGAGCAGTTCTTC. Amino acids: CASSDDAVSYNEQFF.

V usage is TRBV25-1 and J usage is TRBJ1-3; 9 bases fit TRBD1. The CDR3 length is 16 residues. The germline V gene has CDR1 MGHDK and CDR2 SYGVNS. V was pared by 3 bases and J by 4 bases, with 7 bases of the junction left unmatched. The CDR3 here is CASSDPRQGVGNTIYF. In nucleotides, the CDR3 is TGTGCCAGCAGTGACCCGCGACAGGGGGTGGGAAACACCATATATTTT.

The chain links TRBV7-2 to TRBJ2-3, with unresolved D. The germline CDR1 and CDR2 sequences are SGHTA and FQGNSA. V was cut by 2 bases and J by 2 bases, with 5 bases left in between. This CDR3 region has 13 residues. In DNA, the CDR3 is TGTGCCAGCAGCTTATCGCCCACAGATACGCAGTATTTT. It translates to CASSLSPTDTQYF.

This clonotype has a handful of counts. This chain joins TRBV12-5 and TRBJ2-3; a possible D gene is TRBD1 (6 bases). The germline gives CDR1 LGHNT, CDR2 FRNRAP. The germline V and J ends were trimmed by 0 bases and 6 bases, with 10 bases remaining between them. The CDR3 runs 14 residues. The CDR3 nucleotides read TGTGCTAGTGGTTTGGTACAGGGTTTGGATACGCAGTATTTT. Translation: CASGLVQGLDTQYF. Together with reference TRBV12-5 and TRBJ2-3, the CDR3 gives the full variable domain: DARVTQTPRHKVTEMGQEVTMRCQPILGHNTVFWYRQTMMQGLELLAYFRNRAPLDDSGMPKDRFSAEMPDATLATLKIQPSEPRDSAVYFCASGLVQGLDTQYFGPGTRLTVL.

The chain carries TRBV9 and TRBJ1-2; weak D call: TRBD1 (6 bases). Germline CDR1 SGDLS, CDR2 YYNGEE. The V and J ends lost 1 base and 7 bases respectively, with 14 bases between them. The CDR3 has 14 residues. CDR3 sequence reads: CASSVSDRLSGYTF. As DNA, the CDR3 is TGTGCCAGCAGCGTAAGTGACAGGCTAAGTGGCTACACCTTC.

This clonotype has more than one count but fewer than ten. The chain joins TRBV5-6 to TRBJ1-6; D might be TRBD1 (5 bases). This CDR3 contains 15 residues. Germline assignment: CDR1 SGHDT and CDR2 YYEEEE. Trimming pared 2 bases from V and 3 bases from J, leaving 9 bases between. This CDR3 is CASSFGALYNSPLHF. The DNA of the CDR3 is TGTGCCAGCAGCTTCGGGGCCCTCTATAATTCACCCCTCCACTTT. The full variable domain, in which reference TRBV5-6 and TRBJ1-6 provide the parts outside the CDR3, is DAGVTQSPTHLIKTRGQQVTLRCSPKSGHDTVSWYQQALGQGPQFIFQYYEEEERQRGNFPDRFSGHQFPNYSSELNVNALLLGDSALYLCASSFGALYNSPLHFGNGTRLTVT.

The CDR3 DNA sequence: TGTGCCAGCAGCCCTAGAGGGGGGCGCGGCACCGGGGAGCTGTTTTTT. Translated, it gives CASSPRGGRGTGELFF. V gene TRBV7-9 combines with J gene TRBJ2-2, with D possibly called TRBD1 or TRBD2 (6 bases each). V lost 5 bases to trimming and J lost 4 bases, with 17 bases between them. CDR1 and CDR2 (germline): SEHNR, FQNEAQ (reference sequence). The length of the CDR3 is 16 residues. Full variable domain (missing parts from reference TRBV7-9 and TRBJ2-2): DTGVSQNPRHKITKRGQNVTFRCDPISEHNRLYWYRQTLGQGPEFLTYFQNEAQLEKSRLLSDRFSAERPKGSFSTLEIQRTEQGDSAMYLCASSPRGGRGTGELFFGEGSRLTVL.

V usage is TRBV5-5 and J usage is TRBJ1-1, with TRBD1 matching 8 bases. With V trimmed by 4 bases and J by 3 bases, 8 bases remained unmatched. The CDR3 extends over 15 amino acids. Per the germline V gene, CDR1 is SGHKS and CDR2 is YYEKEE (reference sequence). In DNA form, the CDR3 reads TGTGCCAGCAGCAAAGACAGGGGACGTTACACTGAAGCTTTCTTT. Its protein product is CASSKDRGRYTEAFF. The complete variable domain, with remaining parts taken from reference TRBV5-5 and TRBJ1-1, reads DAGVTQSPTHLIKTRGQQVTLRCSPISGHKSVSWYQQVLGQGPQFIFQYYEKEERGRGNFPDRFSARQFPNYSSELNVNALLLGDSALYLCASSKDRGRYTEAFFGQGTRLTVV.

V is TRBV7-6 and J is TRBJ2-7, with TRBD1 identical over 9 bases. The germline V gene encodes CDR1 SGHVS and CDR2 FNYEAQ. V was clipped by 1 base and J by 2 bases; unmatched bases: 3. This CDR3 contains 15 residues. CDR3 loop: CASSLGQGVAYEQYF. The CDR3 DNA reads TGTGCCAGCAGCTTAGGACAGGGGGTGGCCTACGAGCAGTACTTC.

This clonotype was observed a handful of times. The gene calls are TRBV7-9 and TRBJ1-5, with no clear D. Germline-derived CDR1 and CDR2 are SEHNR and FQNEAQ (reference sequence). V was shortened by 1 base and J by 0 bases, with 4 bases between the two germline ends. This CDR3 spans 14 amino acids. The CDR3 DNA reads TGTGCCAGCAGCTTAGAGGATAGCAATCAGCCCCAGCATTTT. This codes for CASSLEDSNQPQHF.

The CDR3 spells CAISPRVDGGLYNEQFF. CDR3 DNA: TGTGCCATCAGCCCAAGAGTTGACGGGGGATTATACAATGAGCAGTTCTTC. This chain joins TRBV10-3 and TRBJ2-1; tentatively, D is TRBD2 (6 bases). Germline lookup yields CDR1 ENHRY and CDR2 SYGVKD. The ends were cut back, 6 bases at V and 4 bases at J, with 22 bases in the middle. The CDR3 has 17 residues.

V is TRBV27 and J is TRBJ2-1; a weak D match, TRBD1 (7 bases). V was trimmed by 8 bases and J by 5 bases, leaving 22 bases between them. The germline V gene has CDR1 MNHEY and CDR2 SMNVEV (reference sequence). CDR3 length: 16 residues. The CDR3 sequence is CASAGGFGRGDNEQFF. CDR3 nucleotides: TGTGCCAGCGCAGGGGGTTTTGGGCGGGGAGACAATGAGCAGTTCTTC.

The V and J genes are TRBV5-1 and TRBJ2-7; TRBD2 might be the D (5 bases). The V end was cut by 0 bases, the J end by 5 bases, with 9 bases between. The CDR3 is 13 amino acids. CDR1 and CDR2 from the germline V gene are SGHRS and YFSETQ. The CDR3 sequence is CASSLAEGHEQYF. CDR3 coding DNA: TGCGCCAGCAGCTTGGCCGAGGGCCACGAGCAGTACTTC.

This clonotype was seen more than once but under ten times. CDR3 loop: CASSGGHVGYYEQYF. The CDR3 DNA is TGTGCCAGCAGCGGAGGACATGTAGGGTACTACGAGCAGTACTTC. V gene TRBV13 combines with J gene TRBJ2-7; D possibly matches TRBD1 or TRBD2 (5 bases each). Germline CDR1 PRHDT, CDR2 FYEKMQ (reference sequence). This CDR3 has 15 amino acids. Trimming pared 5 bases from V and 3 bases from J, leaving 17 bases between.